Listed here are 18 T cell receptor beta chains from one sample, sequenced in a study of blood T cell repertoires in COVID-19. Generated by immunoSEQ multiplex PCR, the TCRdb table keeps only in-frame clones and is missing some. Here the sample spans about 140,000 clones, approximately 90% being singletons. The sample comprised peripheral blood. Receptors were obtained from a woman aged 45-60 years with acute or convalescent COVID-19.

The V and J genes are TRBV12-3 or TRBV12-4 and TRBJ1-1, with 9 bases that match TRBD1. The CDR3 is 13 residues long. Trimming cost V 5 bases and J 6 bases; bases outside gene matches: 4. CDR3 sequence reads: CASSLRTGAEAFF. CDR3 sequence (DNA): TGTGCCAGCAGTCTCCGGACAGGGGCTGAAGCTTTCTTT.

This clone was found a few times. An end of the junction differs from the germline gene, which may be a read error. V and J are TRBV7-9 and TRBJ2-3, with 13 nucleotides matching TRBD2. CDR1 is SEHNR, CDR2 FQNEAQ, per germline (reference sequence). The CDR3 has 17 residues. The CDR3 sequence: CASNLWTSGGGTDTQYF. The CDR3 DNA reads TGTGCCAGCAACTTATGGACTAGCGGGGGAGGCACAGATACGCAGTATTTT.

CDR3 loop: CAWTGVGTLRWDTEAFF. CDR3 DNA sequence: TGTGCCTGGACGGGGGTAGGGACCCTCAGGTGGGACACTGAAGCTTTCTTT. The V and J genes are TRBV30 and TRBJ1-1; perhaps TRBD1 as D (5 bases). The germline V gene encodes CDR1 GTSNPN and CDR2 SVGIG (reference sequence). CDR3 length: 17 amino acids. The germline V and J ends were trimmed by 4 bases and 3 bases, with 24 bases remaining between them.

V usage is TRBV4-1 and J usage is TRBJ1-6, with a tentative D call TRBD1 (5 bases). Germline V gene data show CDR1 as MGHRA and CDR2 as YSYEKL. V gave up 3 bases and J gave up 10 bases, with 19 bases separating them. The CDR3 has 16 residues. CDR3 protein: CASSQGTGSLSSPLHF. The CDR3 DNA follows: TGCGCCAGCAGCCAGGGTACAGGATCTCTAAGCTCACCCCTCCACTTT.

This chain links TRBV4-2 with TRBJ1-1; TRBD1 aligns across 8 bases. The V and J ends lost 6 bases and 2 bases, in that order; junction bases with no gene match: 8. Germline assignment: CDR1 LGHNA and CDR2 YNFKEQ. The CDR3 runs to 15 residues. The CDR3 region is CASSRTQGGNTEAFF. CDR3 DNA sequence: TGTGCCAGCAGTCGAACACAGGGGGGAAACACTGAAGCTTTCTTT.

The CDR3 bases are TGTGCCAGCTCACCACTAGCGGGAGGGTACGAGCAGTACTTC. Amino acid sequence: CASSPLAGGYEQYF. The genes are TRBV18 and TRBJ2-7, with 11 bases aligning to TRBD2. The CDR3 has 14 residues. Germline V gives CDR1 KGHSH, CDR2 LQKENI. V gave up 1 base and J gave up 4 bases; unmatched junction bases: 0.

This sequence joins TRBV5-1 and TRBJ1-3; D call uncertain. Looked up from germline, CDR1 is SGHRS and CDR2 is YFSETQ. V dropped 1 base and J dropped 0 bases, with 5 bases sitting between them. The CDR3 runs to 14 residues. This CDR3 is CASSLQSSGNTIYF. The CDR3 DNA sequence: TGCGCCAGCAGCTTGCAGTCCTCTGGAAACACCATATATTTT.

This clone was seen a single time. The chain uses TRBV19 and TRBJ2-7; 7 nucleotides agree with TRBD1. The CDR3 totals 13 residues. The germline CDR1 and CDR2 sequences are LNHDA and SQIVND (reference sequence). Trimming took 9 bases from V and 0 from J; bases not matched to a gene: 5. The chain's CDR3 is CASSGTASYEQYF. The CDR3 DNA reads TGTGCCAGCTCCGGGACAGCCTCCTACGAGCAGTACTTC.

The chain joins TRBV30 to TRBJ1-4; 9 nucleotides match TRBD1. The CDR3 totals 14 residues. After removal of 0 bases from V and 7 bases from J, the junction contained 3 bases not matched to a gene. Germline V lookup: CDR1 GTSNPN, CDR2 SVGIG (reference sequence). The CDR3 protein is CAWSVGTGSEKLFF. The CDR3 DNA reads as TGTGCCTGGAGTGTAGGGACAGGGAGTGAAAAACTGTTTTTT.

The chain uses TRBV30 and TRBJ1-2, with a tentative D call TRBD1 (6 bases). Trimming removed 0 bases at V and 2 bases at J, with 13 bases between. The CDR3 consists of 15 residues. The germline CDR1 and CDR2 sequences are GTSNPN and SVGIG (reference sequence). The CDR3 here is CAWSVQGVANYGYTF. In nucleotides, the CDR3 is TGTGCCTGGAGTGTACAGGGAGTAGCGAACTATGGCTACACCTTC.

This clone was picked up one time. The J gene is TRBJ2-3, the V gene TRBV19; 8 bases line up with TRBD1. Trimming removed 5 bases from V and 7 bases from J; junction bases left unmatched: 11. Germline-derived CDR1 and CDR2 are LNHDA and SQIVND (reference sequence). This CDR3 region has 15 residues. The CDR3 DNA reads as TGTGCCAGTAGTCCCCGGGGCAGGGGGCTAAATACGCAGTATTTT. Amino acids: CASSPRGRGLNTQYF.

The chain is built from TRBV7-9 and TRBJ1-1; maybe TRBD1 (5 bases). The germline V gene encodes CDR1 SEHNR and CDR2 FQNEAQ (reference sequence). The CDR3 is 12 residues long. V lost 5 bases and J lost 6, with 10 bases in between. CDR3 coding DNA: TGTGCCAGCAGCCAGGACAAGGCTGAAGCTTTCTTT. This codes for CASSQDKAEAFF.

The genes are TRBV27 and TRBJ2-1; 8 nucleotides line up with TRBD1. The germline V gene encodes CDR1 MNHEY and CDR2 SMNVEV (reference sequence). Trimming took 5 bases from V and 4 from J; bases not matched to a gene: 4. The CDR3 has 14 amino acids. Here the CDR3 DNA reads TGTGCCAGCAGTCCCGGGACAGGATACAATGAGCAGTTCTTC. Amino acid sequence: CASSPGTGYNEQFF.

In the case of this clone: In the same sample, other DNA sequences code for this CDR3. The chain carries TRBV3-1 (or the pseudogene TRBV3-2) and TRBJ1-2; no definite D call. The V end was cut by 4 bases, the J end by 2 bases, with 5 bases between. Per germline, CDR1 LGHDT and CDR2 YNNKEL (reference sequence). The CDR3 runs to 12 residues. CDR3 protein: CASSPGNYGYTF. DNA for the CDR3: TGTGCCAGCAGCCCAGGAAACTATGGCTACACCTTC.

This sequence joins TRBV27 and TRBJ2-7; weak D call: TRBD1 (5 bases). V lost 5 bases to trimming and J lost 3 bases, with 11 bases between them. The germline gives CDR1 MNHEY, CDR2 SMNVEV (reference sequence). The CDR3 contains 13 residues. The CDR3 loop is CASSPQGVYEQYF. The CDR3 DNA sequence: TGTGCCAGCAGTCCCCAGGGTGTCTACGAGCAGTACTTC.

The V call is TRBV2, the J call TRBJ1-2; D might be TRBD1 (6 bases). CDR3 length: 13 residues. Germline lookup yields CDR1 SNHLY and CDR2 FYNNEI. Between the trimmed V and J ends, which lost 2 bases and 7 bases, there was a span of 11 bases. The DNA of the CDR3 is TGTGCCAGCAGTGAACAGGGGTCGGTTGGCTACACCTTC. This translates into CASSEQGSVGYTF.

The chain combines TRBV19 with TRBJ2-1, with 11 positions matching TRBD1. V lost 6 bases and J lost 7; bases outside the gene matches: 2. This CDR3 spans 13 amino acids. Germline V CDR1 and CDR2: LNHDA, SQIVND (reference sequence). CDR3: CASSGQGANEQFF. In DNA form, the CDR3 reads TGTGCCAGTAGCGGACAGGGGGCGAATGAGCAGTTCTTC.

CDR3 loop: CASSLGGNSGSNLAQYF. CDR3 nucleotide sequence: TGTGCCAGCAGCTTAGGCGGGAATAGCGGGTCCAATCTGGCGCAGTATTTT. The chain combines TRBV7-9 with TRBJ2-3, with 7 bases aligning to TRBD2. V lost 1 base to trimming and J lost 10 bases; unmatched junction nucleotides: 17. From germline, CDR1 is SEHNR and CDR2 FQNEAQ (reference sequence). There are 17 residues in the CDR3.